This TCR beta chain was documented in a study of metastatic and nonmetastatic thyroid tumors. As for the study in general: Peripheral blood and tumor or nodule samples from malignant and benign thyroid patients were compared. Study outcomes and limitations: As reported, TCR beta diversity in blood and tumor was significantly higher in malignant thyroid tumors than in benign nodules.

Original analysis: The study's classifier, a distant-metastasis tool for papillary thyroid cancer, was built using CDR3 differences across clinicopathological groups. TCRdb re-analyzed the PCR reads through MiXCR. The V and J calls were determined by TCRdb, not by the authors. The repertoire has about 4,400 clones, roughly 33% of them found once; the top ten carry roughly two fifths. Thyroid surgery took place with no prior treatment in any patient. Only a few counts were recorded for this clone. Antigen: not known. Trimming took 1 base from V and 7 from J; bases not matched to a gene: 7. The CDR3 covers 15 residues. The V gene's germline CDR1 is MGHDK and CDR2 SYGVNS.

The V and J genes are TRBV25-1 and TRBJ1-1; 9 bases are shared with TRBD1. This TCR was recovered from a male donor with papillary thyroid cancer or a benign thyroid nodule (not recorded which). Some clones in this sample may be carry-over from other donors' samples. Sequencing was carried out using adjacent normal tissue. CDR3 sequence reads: CASSEFRGQGFEAFF. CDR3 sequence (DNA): TGTGCCAGCAGTGAATTTAGGGGACAGGGATTTGAAGCTTTCTTT.